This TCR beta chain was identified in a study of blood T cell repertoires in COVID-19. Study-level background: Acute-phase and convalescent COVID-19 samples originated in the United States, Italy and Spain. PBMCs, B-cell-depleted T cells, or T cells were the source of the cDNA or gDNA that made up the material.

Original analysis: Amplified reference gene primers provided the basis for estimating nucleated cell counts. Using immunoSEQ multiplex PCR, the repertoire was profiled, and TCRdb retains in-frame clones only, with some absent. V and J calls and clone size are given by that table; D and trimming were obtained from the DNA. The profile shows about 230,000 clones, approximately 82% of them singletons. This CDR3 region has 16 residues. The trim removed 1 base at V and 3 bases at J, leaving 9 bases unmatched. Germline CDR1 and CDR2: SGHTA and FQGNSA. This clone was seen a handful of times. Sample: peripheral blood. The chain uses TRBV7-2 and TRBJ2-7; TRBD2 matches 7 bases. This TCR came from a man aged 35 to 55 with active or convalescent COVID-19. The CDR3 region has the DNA TGTGCCAGCAGCTTAGGTTTCCGGGGGGACCTCTACGAGCAGTACTTC. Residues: CASSLGFRGDLYEQYF.